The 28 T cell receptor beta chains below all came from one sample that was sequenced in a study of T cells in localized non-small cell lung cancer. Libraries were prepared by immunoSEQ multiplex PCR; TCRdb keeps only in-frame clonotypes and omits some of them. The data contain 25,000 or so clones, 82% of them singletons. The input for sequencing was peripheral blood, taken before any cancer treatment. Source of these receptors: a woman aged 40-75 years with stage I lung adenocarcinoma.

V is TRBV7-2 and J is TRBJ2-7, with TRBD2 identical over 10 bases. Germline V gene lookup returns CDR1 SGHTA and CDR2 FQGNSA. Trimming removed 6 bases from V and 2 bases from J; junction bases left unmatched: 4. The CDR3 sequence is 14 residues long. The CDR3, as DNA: TGTGCCAGCAGTCAGCGGGGGGGACCCTACGAGCAGTACTTC. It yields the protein CASSQRGGPYEQYF.

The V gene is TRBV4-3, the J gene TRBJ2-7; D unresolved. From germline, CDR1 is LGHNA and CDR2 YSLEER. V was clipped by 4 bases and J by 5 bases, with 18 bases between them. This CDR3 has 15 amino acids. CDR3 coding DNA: TGCGCCAGCAGCCGGTTCAGAAGTTCTCGGGACGAGCAGTACTTC. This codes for CASSRFRSSRDEQYF.

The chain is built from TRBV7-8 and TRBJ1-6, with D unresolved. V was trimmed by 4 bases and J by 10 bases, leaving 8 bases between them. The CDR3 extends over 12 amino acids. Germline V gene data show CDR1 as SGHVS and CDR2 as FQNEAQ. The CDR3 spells CASSWGESPLHF. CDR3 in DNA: TGTGCCAGCAGCTGGGGTGAGTCACCCCTCCACTTT.

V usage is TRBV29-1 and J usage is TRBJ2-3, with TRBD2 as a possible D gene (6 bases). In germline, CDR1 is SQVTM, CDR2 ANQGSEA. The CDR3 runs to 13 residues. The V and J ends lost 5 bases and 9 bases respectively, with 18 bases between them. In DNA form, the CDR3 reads TGCAGCGTTCTCACCCTCCAGGGAGGCACGCAGTATTTT. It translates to CSVLTLQGGTQYF.

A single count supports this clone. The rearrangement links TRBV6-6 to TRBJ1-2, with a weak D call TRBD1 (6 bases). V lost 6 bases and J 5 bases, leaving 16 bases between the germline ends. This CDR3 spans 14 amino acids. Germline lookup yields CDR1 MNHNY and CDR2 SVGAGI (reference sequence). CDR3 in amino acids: CASRRGSGYYGYTF. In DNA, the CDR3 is TGTGCCAGCAGAAGGGGGTCCGGGTATTATGGCTACACCTTC.

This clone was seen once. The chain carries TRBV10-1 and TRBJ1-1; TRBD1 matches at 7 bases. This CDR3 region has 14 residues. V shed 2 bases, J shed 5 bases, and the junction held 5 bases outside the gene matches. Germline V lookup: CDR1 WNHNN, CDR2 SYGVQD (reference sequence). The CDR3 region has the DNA TGCGCCAGCAGTGAGACAGGGGCTATAACTGAAGCTTTCTTT. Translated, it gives CASSETGAITEAFF.

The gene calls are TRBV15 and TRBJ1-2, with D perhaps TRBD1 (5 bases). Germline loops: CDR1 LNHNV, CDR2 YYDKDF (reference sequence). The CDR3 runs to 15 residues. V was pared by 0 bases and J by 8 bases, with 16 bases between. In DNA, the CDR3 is TGTGCCACCAGCAGAGATGTAGAGGGGTGGTCGGGCTACACCTTC. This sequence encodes CATSRDVEGWSGYTF.

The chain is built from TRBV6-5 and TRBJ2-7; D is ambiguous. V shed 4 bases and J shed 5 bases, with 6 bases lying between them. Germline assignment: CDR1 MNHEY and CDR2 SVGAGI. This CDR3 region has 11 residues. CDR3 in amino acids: CASSSAHEQYF. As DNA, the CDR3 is TGTGCCAGCAGTTCAGCACACGAGCAGTACTTC.

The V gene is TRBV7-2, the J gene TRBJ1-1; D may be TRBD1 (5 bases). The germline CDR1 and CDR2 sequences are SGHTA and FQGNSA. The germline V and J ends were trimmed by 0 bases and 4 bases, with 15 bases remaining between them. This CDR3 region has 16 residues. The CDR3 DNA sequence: TGTGCCAGCAGCTTAGCGTTGACCAGGGAGGGCACTGAAGCTTTCTTT. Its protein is CASSLALTREGTEAFF. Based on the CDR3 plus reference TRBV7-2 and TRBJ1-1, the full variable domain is GAGVSQSPSNKVTEKGKDVELRCDPISGHTALYWYRQSLGQGLEFLIYFQGNSAPDKSGLPSDRFSAERTGGSVSTLTIQRTQQEDSAVYLCASSLALTREGTEAFFGQGTRLTVV.

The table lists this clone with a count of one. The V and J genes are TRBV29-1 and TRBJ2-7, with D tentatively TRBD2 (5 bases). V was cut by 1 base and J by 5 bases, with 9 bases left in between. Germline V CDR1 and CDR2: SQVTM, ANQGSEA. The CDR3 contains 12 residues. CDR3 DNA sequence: TGCAGCGTTGAAGCTCGAGCGGACGAGCAGTACTTC. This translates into CSVEARADEQYF.

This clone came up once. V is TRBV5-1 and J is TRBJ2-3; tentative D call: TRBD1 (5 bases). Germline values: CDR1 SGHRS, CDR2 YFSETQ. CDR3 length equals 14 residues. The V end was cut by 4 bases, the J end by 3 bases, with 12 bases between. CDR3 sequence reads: CASSPKGKTDTQYF. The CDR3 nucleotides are TGCGCCAGCAGCCCAAAGGGGAAAACAGATACGCAGTATTTT.

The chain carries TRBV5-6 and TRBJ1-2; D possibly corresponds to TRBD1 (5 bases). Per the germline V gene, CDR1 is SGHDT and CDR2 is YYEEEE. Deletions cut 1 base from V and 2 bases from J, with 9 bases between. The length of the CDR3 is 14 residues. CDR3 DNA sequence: TGTGCCAGCAGCTTGTGGTGGGGGAACTATGGCTACACCTTC. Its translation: CASSLWWGNYGYTF.

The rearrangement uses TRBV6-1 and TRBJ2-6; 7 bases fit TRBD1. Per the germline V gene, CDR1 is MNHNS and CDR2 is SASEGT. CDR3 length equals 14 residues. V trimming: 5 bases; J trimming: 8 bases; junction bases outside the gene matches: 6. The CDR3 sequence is CASSLQGRTNVLTF. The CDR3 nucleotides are TGTGCCAGCAGTCTACAGGGGCGGACCAACGTCCTGACTTTC.

CDR3 amino acids: CASSPGQYNEQFF. CDR3 nucleotide sequence: TGTGCCAGCAGCCCGGGACAATACAATGAGCAGTTCTTC. This chain connects TRBV5-4 to TRBJ2-1, with D perhaps matching TRBD1 (6 bases). Trimming removed 4 bases at V and 4 bases at J, with 9 bases between. The CDR3 loop spans 13 amino acids. Germline lookup yields CDR1 SGHNT and CDR2 YYREEE (reference sequence).

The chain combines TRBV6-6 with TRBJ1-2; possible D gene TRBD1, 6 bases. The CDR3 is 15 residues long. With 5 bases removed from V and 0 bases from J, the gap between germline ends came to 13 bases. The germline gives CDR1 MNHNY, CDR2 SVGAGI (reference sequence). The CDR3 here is CASSRLGGPNYGYTF. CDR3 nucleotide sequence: TGTGCCAGCAGTCGCCTAGGGGGGCCTAACTATGGCTACACCTTC.

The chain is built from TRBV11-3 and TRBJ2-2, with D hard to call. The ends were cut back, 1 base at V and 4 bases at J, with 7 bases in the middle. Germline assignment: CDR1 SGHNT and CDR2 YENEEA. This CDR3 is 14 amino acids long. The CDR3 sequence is CASSLGGSTGELFF. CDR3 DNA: TGTGCCAGCAGCTTAGGTGGTAGCACCGGGGAGCTGTTTTTT.

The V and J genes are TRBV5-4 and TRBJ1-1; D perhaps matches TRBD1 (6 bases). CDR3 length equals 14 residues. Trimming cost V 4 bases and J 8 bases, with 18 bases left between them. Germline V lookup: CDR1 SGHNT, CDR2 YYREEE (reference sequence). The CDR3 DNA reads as TGTGCCAGCAGCGAACCCCAGGGGTTTTTGGAAGCTTTCTTT. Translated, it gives CASSEPQGFLEAFF.

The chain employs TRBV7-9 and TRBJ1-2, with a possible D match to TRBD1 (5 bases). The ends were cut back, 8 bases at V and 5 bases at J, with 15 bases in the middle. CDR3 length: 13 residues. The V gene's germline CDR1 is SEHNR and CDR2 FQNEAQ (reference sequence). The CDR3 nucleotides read TGTGCCAGCGGTCAGGGTGAGAAATATGGCTACACCTTC. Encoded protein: CASGQGEKYGYTF. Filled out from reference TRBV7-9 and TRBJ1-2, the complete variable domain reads DTGVSQNPRHKITKRGQNVTFRCDPISEHNRLYWYRQTLGQGPEFLTYFQNEAQLEKSRLLSDRFSAERPKGSFSTLEIQRTEQGDSAMYLCASGQGEKYGYTFGSGTRLTVV.

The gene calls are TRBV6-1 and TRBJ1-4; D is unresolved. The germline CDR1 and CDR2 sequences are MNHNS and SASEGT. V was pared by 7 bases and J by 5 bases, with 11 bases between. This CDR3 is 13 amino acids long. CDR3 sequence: CASKEFLNEKLFF. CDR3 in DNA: TGTGCCAGCAAAGAGTTCCTAAATGAAAAACTGTTTTTT.

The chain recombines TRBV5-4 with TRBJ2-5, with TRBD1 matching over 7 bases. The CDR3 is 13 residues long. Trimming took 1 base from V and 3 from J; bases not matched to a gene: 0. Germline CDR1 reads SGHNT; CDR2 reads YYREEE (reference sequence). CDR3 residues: CASSLQGEETQYF. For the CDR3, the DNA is TGTGCCAGCAGCTTGCAGGGGGAAGAGACCCAGTACTTC.

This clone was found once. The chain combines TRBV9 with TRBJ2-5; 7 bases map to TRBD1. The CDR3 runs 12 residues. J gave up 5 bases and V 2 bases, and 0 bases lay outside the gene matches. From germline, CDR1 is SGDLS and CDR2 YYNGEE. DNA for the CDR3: TGTGCCAGCAGCGTGGGACAGGAGACCCAGTACTTC. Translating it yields CASSVGQETQYF.

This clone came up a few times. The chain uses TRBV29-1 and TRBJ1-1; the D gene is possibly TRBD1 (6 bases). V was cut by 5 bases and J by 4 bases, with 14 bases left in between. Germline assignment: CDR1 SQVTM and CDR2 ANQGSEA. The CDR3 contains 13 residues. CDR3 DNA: TGCAGCGTTCGGACAGTGGGAGGCACTGAAGCTTTCTTT. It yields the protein CSVRTVGGTEAFF.

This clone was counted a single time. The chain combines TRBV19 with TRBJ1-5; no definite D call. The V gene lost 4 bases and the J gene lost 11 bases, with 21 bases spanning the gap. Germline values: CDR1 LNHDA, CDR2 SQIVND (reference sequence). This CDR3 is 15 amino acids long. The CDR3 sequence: CASSRWSPDQEAQHF. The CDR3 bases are TGTGCCAGTAGTAGGTGGTCACCAGATCAGGAAGCCCAGCATTTT.

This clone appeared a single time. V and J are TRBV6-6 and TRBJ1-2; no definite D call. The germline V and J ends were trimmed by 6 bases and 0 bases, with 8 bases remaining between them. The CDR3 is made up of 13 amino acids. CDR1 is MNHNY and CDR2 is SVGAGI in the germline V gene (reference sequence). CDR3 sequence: CASRPTANYGYTF. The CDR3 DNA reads TGTGCCAGCAGACCTACGGCTAACTATGGCTACACCTTC.

The CDR3 DNA sequence: TGTGCCAGCAGCTTAGGGGGACAGAAATACGAGCAGTACTTC. Encoded protein: CASSLGGQKYEQYF. The V and J genes are TRBV5-4 and TRBJ2-7, with 7 bases fitting TRBD1. V dropped 2 bases and J dropped 4; count of bases not matched to a gene: 6. Germline CDR1 and CDR2: SGHNT and YYREEE (reference sequence). The CDR3 runs to 14 residues.

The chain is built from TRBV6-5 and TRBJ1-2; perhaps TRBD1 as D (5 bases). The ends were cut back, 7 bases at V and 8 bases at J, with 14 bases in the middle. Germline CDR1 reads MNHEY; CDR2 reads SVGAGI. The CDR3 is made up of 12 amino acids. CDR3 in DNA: TGTGCCAGCAAACCGGGACCAGTCGGCTACACCTTC. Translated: CASKPGPVGYTF.

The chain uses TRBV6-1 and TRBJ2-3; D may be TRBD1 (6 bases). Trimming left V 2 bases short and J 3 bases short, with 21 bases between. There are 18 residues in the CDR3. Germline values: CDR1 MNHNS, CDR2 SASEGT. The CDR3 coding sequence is TGTGCCAGCAGTGAAAAGGGGCAGGGGTTTTACGGTACAGATACGCAGTATTTT. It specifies CASSEKGQGFYGTDTQYF.

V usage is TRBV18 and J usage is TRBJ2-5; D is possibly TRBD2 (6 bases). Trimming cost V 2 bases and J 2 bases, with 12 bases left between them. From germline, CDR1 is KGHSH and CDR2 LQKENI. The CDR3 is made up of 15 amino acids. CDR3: CASSPRTGEQETQYF. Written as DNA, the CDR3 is TGTGCCAGCTCACCAAGGACGGGGGAGCAAGAGACCCAGTACTTC.